One sample yielded the 6 T cell receptor beta chains listed below, sequenced in a study of T-cell reconstitution after alpha-beta-depleted transplantation in children. Unique molecular identifiers were used in preparing the TCRbeta library. TCRdb itself ran the PCR reads through MiXCR, one entry per CDR3 protein. The sample lists 780,000 or so distinct CDR3 sequences, roughly 16% occurring once. The starting material was PBMCs, mostly from graft donor cells, obtained 360 days after TCRalphabeta/CD19-depleted stem cell transplant. These receptor sequences come from a male patient under 18 who had a stem cell transplant for acute lymphoblastic leukemia, so the T cells may come from the graft donor.

This clonotype was counted only a few times. This sequence joins TRBV5-5 and TRBJ2-2; 12 nucleotides line up with TRBD2. Germline CDR1 SGHKS, CDR2 YYEKEE (reference sequence). J gave up 6 bases and V 4 bases, and 10 bases lay outside the gene matches. The length of the CDR3 is 17 residues. This CDR3 is CASSLLWTSGKAGELFF. Here the CDR3 DNA reads TGTGCCAGCAGCCTTTTGTGGACTAGCGGGAAGGCCGGGGAGCTGTTTTTT.

The chain combines TRBV15 with TRBJ2-7; D not resolved. This CDR3 comprises 16 residues. Germline-derived CDR1 and CDR2 are LNHNV and YYDKDF (reference sequence). V dropped 1 base and J dropped 2 bases, with 15 bases sitting between them. The CDR3 reads CATSRGLGETTYEQYF. The CDR3 DNA is TGTGCCACCAGCAGAGGGCTAGGAGAGACAACCTACGAGCAGTACTTC.

This clonotype was counted a few times. The DNA for the CDR3 is TGTGCCAGCAGCTTAACGGGAGGGCATGGAAATGAGCAGTTCTTC. This codes for CASSLTGGHGNEQFF. The chain joins TRBV13 to TRBJ2-1; TRBD2 matches 8 bases. The germline V gene has CDR1 PRHDT and CDR2 FYEKMQ (reference sequence). V dropped 2 bases and J dropped 7; count of bases not matched to a gene: 7. The CDR3 covers 15 residues.

The chain joins TRBV20-1 to TRBJ2-1, with 11 positions matching TRBD1. CDR3 length equals 17 residues. Germline CDR1 DFQATT, CDR2 SNEGSKA (reference sequence). Germline trimming cut 5 bases from V and 1 base from J; bases unmatched to any gene: 10. CDR3 coding DNA: TGCAGTGCTCGAATCGTAGGGACAGGGGGATCCTACAATGAGCAGTTCTTC. Translation: CSARIVGTGGSYNEQFF.

V and J are TRBV5-6 and TRBJ2-7; TRBD2 matches at 10 bases. Losses at the gene ends were 4 bases for V and 0 bases for J; bases not matched to a gene: 4. CDR1 is SGHDT and CDR2 is YYEEEE in the germline V gene. The CDR3 spans 15 residues. CDR3: CASSPLAGLSYEQYF. CDR3 nucleotides: TGTGCCAGCAGCCCACTAGCGGGACTCTCCTACGAGCAGTACTTC.

Points on this clonotype: One end of the junction is discordant with germline, which a read error may explain. The chain has TRBV28 and TRBJ2-7, with D tentatively TRBD2 (5 bases). Looked up from germline, CDR1 is MDHEN and CDR2 is SYDVKM. There are 11 residues in the CDR3. DNA for the CDR3: TGTGCCAGCCTGGACTCCAACGAGCAGTACTTC. It is translated as CASLDSNEQYF.